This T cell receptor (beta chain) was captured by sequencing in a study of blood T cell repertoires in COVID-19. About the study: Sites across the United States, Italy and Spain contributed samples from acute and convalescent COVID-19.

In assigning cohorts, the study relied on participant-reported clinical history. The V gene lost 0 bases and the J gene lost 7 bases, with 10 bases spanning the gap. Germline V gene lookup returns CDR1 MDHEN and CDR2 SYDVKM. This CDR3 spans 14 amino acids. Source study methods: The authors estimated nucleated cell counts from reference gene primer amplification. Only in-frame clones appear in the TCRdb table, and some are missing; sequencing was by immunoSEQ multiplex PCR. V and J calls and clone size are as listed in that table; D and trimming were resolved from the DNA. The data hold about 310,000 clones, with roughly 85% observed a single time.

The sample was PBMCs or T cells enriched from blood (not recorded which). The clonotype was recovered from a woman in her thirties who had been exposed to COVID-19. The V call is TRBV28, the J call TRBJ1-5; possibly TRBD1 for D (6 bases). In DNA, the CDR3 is TGTGCCAGCAGTTTATGGGGGGCAAAACAGCCCCAGCATTTT. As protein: CASSLWGAKQPQHF.